These 9 T cell receptor beta chains originate from one sample sequenced in a study of T cell responses to AZD1222 COVID-19 vaccine. Sequencing was performed with immunoSEQ multiplex PCR; in TCRdb, only in-frame clones are kept and a portion is missing. The sample includes 190,000 or so clones, approximately 91% of them seen just once. Here the sequenced sample was peripheral blood, taken 28 days after the second AZD1222 dose. The receptor source for this set is an adult who received the AZD1222 COVID-19 vaccine.

A single count supports this clone. The rearrangement links TRBV28 to TRBJ2-2, with D uncertain. The CDR3 has 12 residues. Germline CDR1 MDHEN, CDR2 SYDVKM. Trimming left V 2 bases short and J 6 bases short, with 4 bases between. The DNA for the CDR3 is TGTGCCAGCAGTTTAGGGCCCGGGGAGCTGTTTTTT. Encoded protein: CASSLGPGELFF. Combining the CDR3 with reference TRBV28 and TRBJ2-2 gives the whole variable domain DVKVTQSSRYLVKRTGEKVFLECVQDMDHENMFWYRQDPGLGLRLIYFSYDVKMKEKGDIPEGYSVSREKKERFSLILESASTNQTSMYLCASSLGPGELFFGEGSRLTVL.

The CDR3 nucleotides are TGTGCCAGCAGCTTCGGGACTAGCGGGAGGCTACTCTCCTACGAGCAGTACTTC. Translation: CASSFGTSGRLLSYEQYF. The rearrangement links TRBV7-2 to TRBJ2-7, with 15 bases that match TRBD2. This CDR3 has 18 residues. Germline CDR1 is SGHTA and CDR2 is FQGNSA. V was pared by 3 bases and J by 0 bases, with 6 bases of the junction left unmatched.

This clone was found once. This chain uses TRBV28 with TRBJ2-1, with TRBD2 matching over 8 bases. V was pared by 7 bases and J by 4 bases, with 6 bases of the junction left unmatched. The germline CDR1 and CDR2 sequences are MDHEN and SYDVKM. The CDR3 extends over 14 amino acids. The DNA for the CDR3 is TGTGCCAGCATGGGCCGGGAGGGATACAATGAGCAGTTCTTC. It codes for CASMGREGYNEQFF. The full variable domain, with the rest looked up from reference TRBV28 and TRBJ2-1, is DVKVTQSSRYLVKRTGEKVFLECVQDMDHENMFWYRQDPGLGLRLIYFSYDVKMKEKGDIPEGYSVSREKKERFSLILESASTNQTSMYLCASMGREGYNEQFFGPGTRLTVL.

This chain uses TRBV21-1 with TRBJ2-3; TRBD2 is taken as the D call from the table, unchecked against the DNA. TRBV21-1 has pseudogene status. The CDR3 sequence is 17 residues long. CDR3 in amino acids: CASSNSRLAGGTDTQYF. DNA of the CDR3: TGTGCCAGCAGCAATTCCCGACTAGCGGGGGGCACAGATACGCAGTATTTT.

In DNA, the CDR3 is TGCGCCAGTCTAAGCGGGAGTCGGTACAATGAGCAGTTCTTC. Residues: CASLSGSRYNEQFF. J is TRBJ2-1 and V is TRBV10-2; 8 bases map to TRBD2. The CDR3 is made up of 14 amino acids. Unmatched junction bases numbered 8, after V lost 9 bases and J lost 4 bases. Germline CDR1 WSHSY, CDR2 SAAADI.

This clone qualifies as medium-sized. V is TRBV3-1 (or the pseudogene TRBV3-2) and J is TRBJ1-2; D possibly corresponds to TRBD1 (5 bases). Trimming left V 0 bases short and J 6 bases short, with 14 bases between. The CDR3 sequence is 15 residues long. Per the germline V gene, CDR1 is LGHDT and CDR2 is YNNKEL (reference sequence). CDR3 nucleotides: TGTGCCAGCAGCCAAGATCTCGGGGGAGTTGATGGCTACACCTTC. Protein: CASSQDLGGVDGYTF.

This chain links TRBV2 with TRBJ2-2; D is possibly TRBD1 or TRBD2 (6 bases each). Germline V gene data show CDR1 as SNHLY and CDR2 as FYNNEI. V gave up 10 bases and J gave up 5 bases, with 17 bases separating them. This CDR3 has 14 residues. The DNA for the CDR3 is TGTGCCACCCGGGGGCTGCGAGGGACCGGGGAGCTGTTTTTT. This encodes CATRGLRGTGELFF.

J is TRBJ2-1 and V is TRBV9; the match to TRBD1 covers 10 bases. V lost 0 bases and J lost 7; bases outside the gene matches: 4. Germline CDR1 and CDR2: SGDLS and YYNGEE. This CDR3 contains 15 residues. CDR3: CASSVGTGGGNEQFF. As DNA, the CDR3 is TGTGCCAGCAGCGTAGGGACAGGGGGTGGAAATGAGCAGTTCTTC.

The chain is built from TRBV28 and TRBJ1-4, with D maybe TRBD1 (5 bases). This CDR3 spans 16 amino acids. V was shortened by 5 bases and J by 8 bases, with 21 bases between the two germline ends. Per the germline V gene, CDR1 is MDHEN and CDR2 is SYDVKM. For the CDR3, the DNA is TGTGCCAGCAGTGAAAGTGGGACCCCCTATGGGGAAAAACTGTTTTTT. Translation gives CASSESGTPYGEKLFF.